These 13 T cell receptor beta chains came from one sample sequenced in a study of cytomegalovirus exposure and HLA in healthy donors. The PCR had 60 Vbeta and 13 Jbeta primers. TCRdb's copy holds only in-frame clones and misses some; the assay was immunoSEQ multiplex PCR. The repertoire holds over 65,000 clones, about 80% seen once, with over 3% in the top ten. The material sequenced was PBMCs. Receptor source: a man aged 50 or older in good health and CMV-seronegative.

There are a few counts of this clone. CDR3: CASKSGPTNYGYTF. DNA for the CDR3: TGTGCCAGCAAGTCTGGGCCGACCAACTATGGCTACACCTTC. V usage is TRBV16 and J usage is TRBJ1-2; no definite D call. Germline loops: CDR1 KGHSY, CDR2 FQNENV. The ends were cut back, 7 bases at V and 2 bases at J, with 14 bases in the middle. The CDR3 length is 14 residues.

This clone was observed a single time. The chain joins TRBV10-3 to TRBJ1-2, with 7 nucleotides matching TRBD1. V lost 10 bases to trimming and J lost 7 bases; unmatched junction nucleotides: 12. Germline values: CDR1 ENHRY, CDR2 SYGVKD. The CDR3 runs 13 residues. In DNA, the CDR3 is TGTGCCACCCTCGCGTCAGGGGGTGGTGGCTACACCTTC. As protein: CATLASGGGGYTF.

The rearrangement joins TRBV18 to TRBJ2-1; TRBD1 matches 10 bases. V shed 6 bases, J shed 9 bases, and the junction held 5 bases outside the gene matches. The germline CDR1 and CDR2 sequences are KGHSH and LQKENI. The CDR3 is 13 residues long. The DNA for the CDR3 is TGTGCCAGCTCCCTAGGACAGGGGGGTGAGCAGTTCTTC. Translated, it gives CASSLGQGGEQFF.

The chain uses TRBV7-8 and TRBJ1-2; TRBD1 might be the D (6 bases). Between the trimmed V and J ends, which lost 5 bases and 2 bases, there was a span of 9 bases. Germline V gene data show CDR1 as SGHVS and CDR2 as FQNEAQ. This CDR3 contains 13 residues. The CDR3 sequence is CASSDQGNYGYTF. As DNA, the CDR3 is TGTGCCAGCAGCGACCAGGGGAACTATGGCTACACCTTC.

The chain is built from TRBV7-2 and TRBJ2-2; the D gene is possibly TRBD2 (6 bases). V lost 4 bases, J lost 2 bases, and 8 bases lay in between. The CDR3 sequence is 14 residues long. Germline V gene data show CDR1 as SGHTA and CDR2 as FQGNSA. The CDR3, as DNA: TGTGCCAGCAGCTCGGGACTCAACACCGGGGAGCTGTTTTTT. Its translation: CASSSGLNTGELFF.

The chain couples TRBV18 to TRBJ2-2; tentative D call: TRBD1 (5 bases). This CDR3 has 14 amino acids. Germline CDR1 reads KGHSH; CDR2 reads LQKENI. The ends were cut back, 5 bases at V and 1 base at J, with 8 bases in the middle. The CDR3 DNA sequence: TGTGCCAGCTCAACCCAGGGGAACACCGGGGAGCTGTTTTTT. This codes for CASSTQGNTGELFF. Full variable domain (rest looked up from reference TRBV18 and TRBJ2-2): NAGVMQNPRHLVRRRGQEARLRCSPMKGHSHVYWYRQLPEEGLKFMVYLQKENIIDESGMPKERFSAEFPKEGPSILRIQQVVRGDSAAYFCASSTQGNTGELFFGEGSRLTVL.

Comment on this clone: Mismatch with germline at one junction end may stem from a read error. This rearrangement joins TRBV7-9 to TRBJ2-2; TRBD2 matches 7 bases. Germline V gene data show CDR1 as SEHNR and CDR2 as FQNEAQ (reference sequence). The CDR3 covers 12 residues. The CDR3, as DNA: TGTTCCAGCACCGGGGGGACCGGGGAGCTGTTTTTT. This gives the protein CSSTGGTGELFF.

Many counts were recorded for this clone. The V gene is TRBV19, the J gene TRBJ1-2, with 8 bases aligning to TRBD1. There are 15 residues in the CDR3. CDR1 is LNHDA and CDR2 is SQIVND in the germline V gene (reference sequence). J lost 7 bases, V lost 5 bases, and 12 bases had no gene match. In DNA form, the CDR3 reads TGTGCCAGTAGTGCCTACCTCCAGGGGGCTCTTGGCTACACCTTC. It is translated as CASSAYLQGALGYTF.

This sequence joins TRBV7-9 and TRBJ2-7; TRBD1 agrees at 7 bases. CDR3 length: 15 amino acids. The germline CDR1 and CDR2 sequences are SEHNR and FQNEAQ (reference sequence). Unmatched junction bases numbered 9, after V lost 5 bases and J lost 2 bases. The CDR3 nucleotides read TGTGCCAGCAGCACCCGACAGGGAACCCCCTACGAGCAGTACTTC. Encoded protein: CASSTRQGTPYEQYF.

The chain joins TRBV13 to TRBJ2-1; no firm D call. V lost 3 bases and J 8 bases, leaving 5 bases between the germline ends. Germline CDR1 is PRHDT and CDR2 is FYEKMQ (reference sequence). The CDR3 loop spans 11 amino acids. This CDR3 is CASSFVDEQFF. The CDR3 DNA reads TGTGCCAGCAGCTTCGTCGATGAGCAGTTCTTC.

The rearrangement uses TRBV6-5 and TRBJ2-1, with a tentative D call TRBD1 (6 bases). CDR1 is MNHEY and CDR2 is SVGAGI in the germline V gene. The CDR3 totals 15 residues. V lost 5 bases to trimming and J lost 0 bases, with 11 bases between them. The CDR3 bases are TGTGCCAGCAGTCTCCGGGACATCTCCTACAATGAGCAGTTCTTC. Translation gives CASSLRDISYNEQFF.

The V gene is TRBV19, the J gene TRBJ1-6; maybe TRBD1 (6 bases). Trimming took off 3 bases at V and 1 base at J, with 10 bases between the two ends. The germline gives CDR1 LNHDA, CDR2 SQIVND (reference sequence). The CDR3 loop spans 16 amino acids. The CDR3 DNA reads as TGTGCCAGTAGTATGTGGGGGCCATCCTATAATTCACCCCTCCACTTT. Encoded protein: CASSMWGPSYNSPLHF.

This chain connects TRBV10-1 to TRBJ1-1; 9 bases agree with TRBD1. This CDR3 has 14 amino acids. V dropped 6 bases and J dropped 4; count of bases not matched to a gene: 6. Germline values: CDR1 WNHNN, CDR2 SYGVQD (reference sequence). CDR3 coding DNA: TGCGCCAGCAGCCGGGGACAGGGCCCCACTGAAGCTTTCTTT. Protein: CASSRGQGPTEAFF.